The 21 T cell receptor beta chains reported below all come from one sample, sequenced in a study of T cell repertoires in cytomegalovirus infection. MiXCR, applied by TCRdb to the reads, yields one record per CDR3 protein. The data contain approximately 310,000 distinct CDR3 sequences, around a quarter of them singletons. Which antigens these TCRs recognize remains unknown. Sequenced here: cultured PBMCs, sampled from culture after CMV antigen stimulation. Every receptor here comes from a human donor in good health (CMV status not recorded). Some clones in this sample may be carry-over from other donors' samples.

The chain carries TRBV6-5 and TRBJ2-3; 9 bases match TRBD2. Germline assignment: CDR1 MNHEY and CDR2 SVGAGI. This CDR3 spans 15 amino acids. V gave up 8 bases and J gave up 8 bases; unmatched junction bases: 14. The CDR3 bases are TGTGCCAGCGTCTCACTAGCGGGTGGCATGGCTACGCAGTATTTT. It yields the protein CASVSLAGGMATQYF.

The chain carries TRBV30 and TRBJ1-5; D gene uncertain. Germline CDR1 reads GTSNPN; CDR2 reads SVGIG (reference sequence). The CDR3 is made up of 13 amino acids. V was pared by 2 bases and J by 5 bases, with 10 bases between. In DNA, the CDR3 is TGTGCCTGGAGTATCCAGGACGATCAGCCCCAGCATTTT. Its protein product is CAWSIQDDQPQHF.

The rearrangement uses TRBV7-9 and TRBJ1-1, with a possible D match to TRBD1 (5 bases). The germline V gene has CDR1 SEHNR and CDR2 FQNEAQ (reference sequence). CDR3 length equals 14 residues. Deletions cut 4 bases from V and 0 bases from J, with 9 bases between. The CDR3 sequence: CASSSGLLNTEAFF. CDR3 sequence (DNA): TGTGCCAGCAGCTCGGGACTGTTGAACACTGAAGCTTTCTTT.

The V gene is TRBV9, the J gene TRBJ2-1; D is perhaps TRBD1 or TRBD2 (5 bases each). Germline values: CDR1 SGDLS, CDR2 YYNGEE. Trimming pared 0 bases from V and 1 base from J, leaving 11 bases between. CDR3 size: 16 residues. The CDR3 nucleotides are TGTGCCAGCAGCGTAGGGGGGAGCGAATCCTACAATGAGCAGTTCTTC. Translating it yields CASSVGGSESYNEQFF.

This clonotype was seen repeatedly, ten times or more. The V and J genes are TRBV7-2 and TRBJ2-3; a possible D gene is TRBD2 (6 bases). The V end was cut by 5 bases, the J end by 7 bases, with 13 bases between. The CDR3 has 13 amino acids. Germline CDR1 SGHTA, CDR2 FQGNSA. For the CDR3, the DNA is TGTGCCAGCAGCCCGGGACTCTCCCATACGCAGTATTTT. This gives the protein CASSPGLSHTQYF.

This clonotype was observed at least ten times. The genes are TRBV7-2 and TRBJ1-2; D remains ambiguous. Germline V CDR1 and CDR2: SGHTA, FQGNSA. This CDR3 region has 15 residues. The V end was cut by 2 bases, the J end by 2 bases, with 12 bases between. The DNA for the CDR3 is TGTGCCAGCAGCTTAACCGGTCCGGTAAACTATGGCTACACCTTC. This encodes CASSLTGPVNYGYTF. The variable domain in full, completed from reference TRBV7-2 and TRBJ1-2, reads GAGVSQSPSNKVTEKGKDVELRCDPISGHTALYWYRQSLGQGLEFLIYFQGNSAPDKSGLPSDRFSAERTGGSVSTLTIQRTQQEDSAVYLCASSLTGPVNYGYTFGSGTRLTVV.

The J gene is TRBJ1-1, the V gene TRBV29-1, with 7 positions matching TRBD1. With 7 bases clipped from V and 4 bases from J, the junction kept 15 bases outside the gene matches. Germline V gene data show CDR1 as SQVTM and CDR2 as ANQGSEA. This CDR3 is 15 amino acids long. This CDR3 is CSGQGTEGGGTEAFF. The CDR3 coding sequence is TGCAGCGGCCAGGGGACAGAGGGAGGAGGCACTGAAGCTTTCTTT.

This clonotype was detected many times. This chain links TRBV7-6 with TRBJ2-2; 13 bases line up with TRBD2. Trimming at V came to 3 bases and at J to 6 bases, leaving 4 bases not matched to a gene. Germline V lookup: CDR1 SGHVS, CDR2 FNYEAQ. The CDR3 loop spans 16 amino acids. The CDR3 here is CASSLRTSGGSGELFF. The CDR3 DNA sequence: TGTGCCAGCAGCTTGAGGACTAGCGGGGGCTCCGGGGAGCTGTTTTTT.

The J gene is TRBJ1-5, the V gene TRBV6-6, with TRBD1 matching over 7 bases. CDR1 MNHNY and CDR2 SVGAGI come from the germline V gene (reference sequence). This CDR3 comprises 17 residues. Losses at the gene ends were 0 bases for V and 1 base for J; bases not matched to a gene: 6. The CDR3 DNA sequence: TGTGCCAGCAGTTACTCGGCGACAGGGTTCAGCAATCAGCCCCAGCATTTT. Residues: CASSYSATGFSNQPQHF.

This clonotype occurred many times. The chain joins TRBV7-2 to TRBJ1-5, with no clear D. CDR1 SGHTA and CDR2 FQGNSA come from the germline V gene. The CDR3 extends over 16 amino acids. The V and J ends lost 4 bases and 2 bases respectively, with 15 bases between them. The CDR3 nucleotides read TGTGCCAGCAGCTCGTATATTCCGATAGGCAATCAGCCCCAGCATTTT. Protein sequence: CASSSYIPIGNQPQHF.

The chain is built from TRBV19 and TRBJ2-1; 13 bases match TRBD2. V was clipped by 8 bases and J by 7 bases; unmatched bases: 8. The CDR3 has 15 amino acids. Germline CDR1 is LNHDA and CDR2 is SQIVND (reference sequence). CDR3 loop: CASSRGTSGMNEQFF. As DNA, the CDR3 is TGTGCCAGTTCCCGGGGGACTAGCGGGATGAATGAGCAGTTCTTC.

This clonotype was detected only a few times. The CDR3 DNA sequence: TGTGCCAGCAGTTTTAGATCAGGACCTGGAAACACCATATATTTT. This sequence encodes CASSFRSGPGNTIYF. The gene calls are TRBV12-3 or TRBV12-4 and TRBJ1-3; no clear D. Trimming left V 3 bases short and J 2 bases short, with 11 bases between. The CDR3 consists of 15 residues.

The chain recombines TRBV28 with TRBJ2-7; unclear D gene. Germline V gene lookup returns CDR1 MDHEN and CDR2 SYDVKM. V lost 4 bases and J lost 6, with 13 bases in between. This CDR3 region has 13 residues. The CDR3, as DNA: TGTGCCAGCAGTTCGGTCCAGACCGGCGAGCAGTACTTC. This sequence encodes CASSSVQTGEQYF.

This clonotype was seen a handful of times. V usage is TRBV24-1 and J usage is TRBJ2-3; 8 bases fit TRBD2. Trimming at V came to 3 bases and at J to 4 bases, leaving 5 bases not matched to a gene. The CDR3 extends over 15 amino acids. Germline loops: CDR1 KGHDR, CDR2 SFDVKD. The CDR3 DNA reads TGTGCCACCAGTGATAGCGGGAGAGAGGCAGATACGCAGTATTTT. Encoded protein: CATSDSGREADTQYF.

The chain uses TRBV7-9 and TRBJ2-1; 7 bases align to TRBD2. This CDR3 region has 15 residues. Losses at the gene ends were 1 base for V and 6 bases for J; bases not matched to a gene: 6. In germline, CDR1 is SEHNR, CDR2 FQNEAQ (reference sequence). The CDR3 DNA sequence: TGTGCCAGCAGCTTAGGGGGAGGGCCCGTCAATGAGCAGTTCTTC. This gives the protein CASSLGGGPVNEQFF.

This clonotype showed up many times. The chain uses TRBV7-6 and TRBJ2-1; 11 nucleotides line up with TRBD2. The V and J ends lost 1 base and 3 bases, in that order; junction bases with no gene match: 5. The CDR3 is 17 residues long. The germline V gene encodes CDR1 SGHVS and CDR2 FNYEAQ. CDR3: CASSLVASGRFYNEQFF. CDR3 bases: TGTGCCAGCAGCTTAGTGGCTAGCGGGAGGTTCTACAATGAGCAGTTCTTC.

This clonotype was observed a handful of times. CDR3 sequence: CATSRDTDFSNQPQHF. CDR3 nucleotide sequence: TGTGCCACCAGCAGAGATACGGATTTCAGCAATCAGCCCCAGCATTTT. V usage is TRBV15 and J usage is TRBJ1-5; D is uncertain. Germline V CDR1 and CDR2: LNHNV, YYDKDF (reference sequence). Trimming cost V 0 bases and J 1 base, with 10 bases left between them. This CDR3 comprises 16 residues.

The CDR3 DNA follows: TGTGCCAGCAGCTCCGATCAGGGGGCGCCGGGTGAGACCCAGTACTTC. Its translation: CASSSDQGAPGETQYF. The gene calls are TRBV7-9 and TRBJ2-5; TRBD1 agrees at 8 bases. With 4 bases clipped from V and 5 bases from J, the junction kept 12 bases outside the gene matches. The CDR3 loop spans 16 amino acids. Germline CDR1 is SEHNR and CDR2 is FQNEAQ (reference sequence). The whole variable domain, filled in from reference TRBV7-9 and TRBJ2-5, reads DTGVSQNPRHKITKRGQNVTFRCDPISEHNRLYWYRQTLGQGPEFLTYFQNEAQLEKSRLLSDRFSAERPKGSFSTLEIQRTEQGDSAMYLCASSSDQGAPGETQYFGPGTRLLVL.

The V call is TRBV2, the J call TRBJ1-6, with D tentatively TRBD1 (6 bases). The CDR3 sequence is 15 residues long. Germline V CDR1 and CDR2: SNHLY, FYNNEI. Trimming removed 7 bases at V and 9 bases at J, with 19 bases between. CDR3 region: CASTPSQGVGSPLHF. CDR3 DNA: TGTGCCAGCACCCCATCACAGGGTGTAGGTTCACCCCTCCACTTT.

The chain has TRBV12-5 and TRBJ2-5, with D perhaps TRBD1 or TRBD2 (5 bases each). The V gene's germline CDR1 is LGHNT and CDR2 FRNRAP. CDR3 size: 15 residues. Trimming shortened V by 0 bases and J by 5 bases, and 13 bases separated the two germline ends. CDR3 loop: CASGLVSEGMETQYF. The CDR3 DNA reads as TGTGCTAGTGGTTTGGTGAGTGAGGGGATGGAGACCCAGTACTTC.

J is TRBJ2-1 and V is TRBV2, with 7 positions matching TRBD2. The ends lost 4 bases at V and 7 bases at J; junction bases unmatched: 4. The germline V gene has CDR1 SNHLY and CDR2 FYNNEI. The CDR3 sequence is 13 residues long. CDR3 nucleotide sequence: TGTGCCAGCAGTGGGGCGGGAGAGAATGAGCAGTTCTTC. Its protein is CASSGAGENEQFF.